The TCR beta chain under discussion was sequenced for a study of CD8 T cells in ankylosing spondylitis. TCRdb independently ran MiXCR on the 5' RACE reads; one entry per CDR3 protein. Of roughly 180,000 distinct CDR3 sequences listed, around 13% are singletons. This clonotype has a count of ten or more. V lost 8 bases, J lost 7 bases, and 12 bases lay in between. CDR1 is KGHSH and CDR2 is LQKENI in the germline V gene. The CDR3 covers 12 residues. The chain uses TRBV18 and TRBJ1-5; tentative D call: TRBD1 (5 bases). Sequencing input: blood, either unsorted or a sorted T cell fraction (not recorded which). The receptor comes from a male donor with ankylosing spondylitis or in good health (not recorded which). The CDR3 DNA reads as TGTGCCAGCGAAATCGAGGGGCAGCCCCAGCATTTT. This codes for CASEIEGQPQHF.